Following are 9 T cell receptor beta chains from one sample sequenced in a study of blood T cell repertoires in COVID-19. Assay: immunoSEQ multiplex PCR; the TCRdb copy retains only in-frame clones and omits some. The sample has about 120,000 clones; about 72% are singletons. What was sequenced was peripheral blood. These receptors all come from a woman aged 70 to 79 with acute or convalescent COVID-19.

The sample holds a few counts of this clone. V is TRBV14 and J is TRBJ2-3; 7 bases line up with TRBD2. The CDR3 is 15 amino acids. The germline V gene encodes CDR1 SGHDN and CDR2 FVKESK. V lost 2 bases and J lost 0; bases outside the gene matches: 2. In DNA form, the CDR3 reads TGTGCCAGCAGCCAAAATAGCGGGAGCACAGATACGCAGTATTTT. It is translated as CASSQNSGSTDTQYF. Combining the CDR3 with reference TRBV14 and TRBJ2-3 gives the whole variable domain EAGVTQFPSHSVIEKGQTVTLRCDPISGHDNLYWYRRVMGKEIKFLLHFVKESKQDESGMPNNRFLAERTGGTYSTLKVQPAELEDSGVYFCASSQNSGSTDTQYFGPGTRLTVL.

This chain joins TRBV6-6 and TRBJ2-5; 12 bases match TRBD2. CDR3 size: 15 residues. Trimming at V came to 5 bases and at J to 5 bases, leaving 6 bases not matched to a gene. The germline V gene has CDR1 MNHNY and CDR2 SVGAGI (reference sequence). The CDR3 reads CASSRLAGEWETQYF. CDR3 nucleotides: TGTGCCAGCAGTCGACTAGCGGGAGAGTGGGAGACCCAGTACTTC.

This clone has just one count. The rearrangement joins TRBV16 to TRBJ2-2; TRBD2 agrees at 14 bases. The CDR3 is 19 amino acids. Unmatched junction bases numbered 11, after V lost 3 bases and J lost 5 bases. Germline lookup yields CDR1 KGHSY and CDR2 FQNENV. The CDR3 sequence is CASSQFPGLAGERTGELFF. The CDR3, as DNA: TGTGCCAGCAGCCAGTTCCCGGGACTAGCGGGAGAAAGGACCGGGGAGCTGTTTTTT.

In this sample, this clone turned up a few times. The rearrangement joins TRBV5-1 to TRBJ2-3, with D possibly TRBD1 on 5 matching bases. Germline V gives CDR1 SGHRS, CDR2 YFSETQ. The CDR3 is made up of 14 amino acids. V lost 0 bases to trimming and J lost 4 bases, with 9 bases between them. The CDR3 sequence: CASSLDRPPDTQYF. The CDR3 DNA is TGCGCCAGCAGCTTGGACAGGCCCCCAGATACGCAGTATTTT. Based on the CDR3 plus reference TRBV5-1 and TRBJ2-3, the full variable domain is KAGVTQTPRYLIKTRGQQVTLSCSPISGHRSVSWYQQTPGQGLQFLFEYFSETQRNKGNFPGRFSGRQFSNSRSEMNVSTLELGDSALYLCASSLDRPPDTQYFGPGTRLTVL.

This sequence joins TRBV2 and TRBJ2-1, with 8 bases that match TRBD1. The CDR3 loop spans 15 amino acids. With 1 base clipped from V and 8 bases from J, the junction kept 7 bases outside the gene matches. Per germline, CDR1 SNHLY and CDR2 FYNNEI. The DNA of the CDR3 is TGTGCCAGCAGTGAAGATAGCCAGGGGGCCTATGAGCAGTTCTTC. Translating gives CASSEDSQGAYEQFF.

The J gene is TRBJ1-6, the V gene TRBV2, with D possibly TRBD1 on 6 matching bases. Germline V lookup: CDR1 SNHLY, CDR2 FYNNEI. Trimming took off 7 bases at V and 8 bases at J, with 21 bases between the two ends. The CDR3 loop spans 16 amino acids. The CDR3 DNA follows: TGTGCCAGCACAGGAACCAGGGACACAAGTCATTCACCCCTCCACTTT. It yields the protein CASTGTRDTSHSPLHF. The whole variable domain, remainder taken from reference TRBV2 and TRBJ1-6, is EPEVTQTPSHQVTQMGQEVILRCVPISNHLYFYWYRQILGQKVEFLVSFYNNEISEKSEIFDDQFSVERPDGSNFTLKIRSTKLEDSAMYFCASTGTRDTSHSPLHFGNGTRLTVT.

The rearrangement uses TRBV3-1 (or the pseudogene TRBV3-2) and TRBJ2-5; D might be TRBD1 (5 bases). CDR1 is LGHDT, CDR2 YNNKEL, per germline (reference sequence). Trimming removed 4 bases at V and 9 bases at J, with 18 bases between. This CDR3 region has 14 residues. The CDR3 reads CASSLTGAGVSQYF. CDR3 coding DNA: TGTGCCAGCAGCCTCACAGGCGCCGGCGTGTCCCAGTACTTC.

The gene calls are TRBV9 and TRBJ2-7; tentatively, D is TRBD1 (6 bases). The germline V and J ends were trimmed by 0 bases and 1 base, with 20 bases remaining between them. CDR3 length: 18 amino acids. The germline gives CDR1 SGDLS, CDR2 YYNGEE. This CDR3 reads CASSVDPPRRGRSYEQYF. The DNA of the CDR3 is TGTGCCAGCAGCGTAGATCCCCCGCGCAGGGGAAGGTCCTACGAGCAGTACTTC.

The V gene is TRBV30, the J gene TRBJ2-1; maybe TRBD2 (6 bases). This CDR3 region has 13 residues. The germline V gene has CDR1 GTSNPN and CDR2 SVGIG (reference sequence). V gave up 8 bases and J gave up 0 bases, with 11 bases separating them. CDR3 region: CAAGQSSYNEQFF. The CDR3 DNA sequence: TGTGCCGCGGGGCAGAGCTCCTACAATGAGCAGTTCTTC.